This T cell receptor (beta chain) was captured by sequencing in a study of T cell responses to AZD1222 COVID-19 vaccine. Whole-study results and caveats: Nearly half of unique spike-specific TCRs reportedly avoided B.1.351 and B.1.1.7 mutated regions. There were mostly white British donors and more females than males, and clonal diversity was possibly underestimated. Spike-spanning, vaccine-associated CD4 TCRs were dominant at 160-218 and 743-854. Only after the peak T cell response were repertoires sampled.

As concerns this clone: Antigen specificity is unknown.

Libraries were prepared by immunoSEQ multiplex PCR; TCRdb keeps only in-frame clonotypes and omits some of them. This sample has under 95,000 clones; about nine tenths occur once, and the top ten carry around 3%. Trimming took 6 bases from V and 2 from J, leaving 13 bases between them. The CDR3 runs 14 residues. Germline CDR1 reads SQVTM; CDR2 reads ANQGSEA. The chain employs TRBV29-1 and TRBJ2-2; weak D call: TRBD1 (6 bases). The sequencing here drew on peripheral blood, taken on day 0 of AZD1222 vaccination. The clonotype was recovered from an adult in good health. The CDR3 is CSVDLDSNTGELFF. In DNA, the CDR3 is TGCAGCGTAGATTTGGACAGCAACACCGGGGAGCTGTTTTTT.